The 7 T cell receptor beta chains below all came from one sample that was sequenced in a study of T cells after yellow fever vaccination. TCRdb processed the 5' RACE reads anew with MiXCR; each CDR3 protein has one entry. The sample contains 300,000 to 400,000 distinct CDR3 sequences, 3% to 4.5% of which appear only once. Sequenced material: PBMCs, taken 5 days after the yellow fever booster vaccination. The receptors derive from a man in his late teens or twenties who received the YFV17D yellow fever vaccine.

This clonotype was counted at least ten times. This chain joins TRBV7-2 and TRBJ1-4; D is uncertain. V was cut by 5 bases and J by 4 bases, with 20 bases left in between. Germline V gene data show CDR1 as SGHTA and CDR2 as FQGNSA. The CDR3 has 17 residues. The CDR3 loop is CASSPRRGLYYNEKLFF. Written as DNA, the CDR3 is TGTGCCAGCAGCCCGCGACGAGGACTATACTATAATGAAAAACTGTTTTTT.

The rearrangement links TRBV7-3 to TRBJ2-5; the D is unclear. CDR3 length equals 14 residues. The V and J ends lost 3 bases and 0 bases respectively, with 8 bases between them. The germline gives CDR1 SGHTA, CDR2 FQGTGA. CDR3 sequence: CASSFSSNQETQYF. The CDR3, as DNA: TGTGCCAGCAGCTTCAGCTCCAACCAAGAGACCCAGTACTTC.

The chain links TRBV24-1 to TRBJ1-5; D gene unclear. The germline V and J ends were trimmed by 3 bases and 9 bases, with 8 bases remaining between them. CDR1 and CDR2 from the germline V gene are KGHDR and SFDVKD. The CDR3 extends over 12 amino acids. The CDR3 DNA sequence: TGTGCCACCAGTGATGTCCTCCCGCCCCAGCATTTT. Encoded protein: CATSDVLPPQHF.

This clonotype was seen repeatedly, ten times or more. This chain connects TRBV7-8 to TRBJ1-1; no clear D gene. The CDR3 is made up of 14 amino acids. V dropped 5 bases and J dropped 5 bases, with 15 bases sitting between them. The germline V gene encodes CDR1 SGHVS and CDR2 FQNEAQ. The CDR3, as DNA: TGTGCCAGCAGCCGCATTCGGGAGGTTACTGAAGCTTTCTTT. This sequence encodes CASSRIREVTEAFF.

This clonotype has only a few counts. This chain joins TRBV3-1 and TRBJ2-1; tentative D call: TRBD2 (7 bases). Deletions cut 0 bases from V and 6 bases from J, with 15 bases between. Germline V gene lookup returns CDR1 LGHDT and CDR2 YNNKEL (reference sequence). The CDR3 covers 16 residues. The CDR3 loop reads CASSQDLGGASNEQFF. CDR3 nucleotides: TGTGCCAGCAGCCAAGATCTGGGGGGGGCCAGCAATGAGCAGTTCTTC.

This clonotype appeared a few times. The chain employs TRBV19 and TRBJ2-1; TRBD1 matches 8 bases. V was pared by 4 bases and J by 1 base, with 24 bases of the junction left unmatched. Germline CDR1 and CDR2: LNHDA and SQIVND (reference sequence). This CDR3 spans 22 amino acids. The CDR3 nucleotides read TGTGCCAGTAGTAAATCCCGATTTATCCAAGGACAGGGTGGACGGTCCTACAATGAGCAGTTCTTC. Its translation is CASSKSRFIQGQGGRSYNEQFF. Drawing the rest from reference TRBV19 and TRBJ2-1, the complete variable domain is DGGITQSPKYLFRKEGQNVTLSCEQNLNHDAMYWYRQDPGQGLRLIYYSQIVNDFQKGDIAEGYSVSREKKESFPLTVTSAQKNPTAFYLCASSKSRFIQGQGGRSYNEQFFGPGTRLTVL.

This clonotype was seen only a few times. The chain carries TRBV28 and TRBJ2-3, with 9 bases that match TRBD1. Germline V gene sequence: CDR1 MDHEN, CDR2 SYDVKM. The CDR3 covers 14 residues. V lost 5 bases, J lost 4 bases, and 4 bases stayed unmatched. Here the CDR3 DNA reads TGTGCCAGCAGTAACAGGGGGCCCGCAGATACGCAGTATTTT. Residues: CASSNRGPADTQYF.